Only a few counts were recorded for the clone carrying this TCR beta chain. The data are from a study of T cells in Graves' hyperthyroidism and ophthalmopathy. Regions amplified from RNA transcripts were the TCR beta CDR3 regions. TCR CDR3 regions were first amplified by RT-PCR with HTBI primers. TCRdb ran MiXCR on the multiplex PCR reads and lists one entry per CDR3 protein. The repertoire holds about 620,000 distinct CDR3 sequences, with roughly 17% as singletons. Each diagnosis was grounded in clinical symptoms, serum thyroxine and TRAb, thyroid ultrasound, and orbital computed tomography. The clonotype comes from a woman aged 25 to 45 with Graves' hyperthyroidism. Sequencing input: blood.

The CDR3 loop reads CASSTGGVNSPLHF. The CDR3 nucleotides are TGTGCCAGCAGTACAGGGGGGGTTAATTCACCCCTCCACTTT. The chain recombines TRBV6-4 with TRBJ1-6; 8 bases fit TRBD1. Germline lookup yields CDR1 MRHNA and CDR2 SNTAGT. The V segment lost 5 bases and the J segment 6 bases; nucleotides outside the gene matches: 3. The CDR3 is 14 residues long.